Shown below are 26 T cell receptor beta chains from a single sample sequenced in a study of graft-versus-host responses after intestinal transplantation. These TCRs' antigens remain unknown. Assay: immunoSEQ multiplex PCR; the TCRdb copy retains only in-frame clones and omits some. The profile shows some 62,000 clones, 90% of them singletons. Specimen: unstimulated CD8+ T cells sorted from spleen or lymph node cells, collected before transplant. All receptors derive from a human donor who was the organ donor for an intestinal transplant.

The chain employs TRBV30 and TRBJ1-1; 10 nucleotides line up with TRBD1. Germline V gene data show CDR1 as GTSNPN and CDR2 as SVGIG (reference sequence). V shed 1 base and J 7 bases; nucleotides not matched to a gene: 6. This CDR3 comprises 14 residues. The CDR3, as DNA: TGTGCCTGGAGTGAGGGGACAGGGGAAAGTGAAGCTTTCTTT. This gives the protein CAWSEGTGESEAFF.

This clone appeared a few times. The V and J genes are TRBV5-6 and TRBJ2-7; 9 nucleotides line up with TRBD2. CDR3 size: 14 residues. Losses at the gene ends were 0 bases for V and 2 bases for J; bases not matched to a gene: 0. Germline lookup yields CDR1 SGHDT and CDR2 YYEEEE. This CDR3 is CASSLVAGAYEQYF. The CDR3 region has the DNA TGTGCCAGCAGCTTGGTAGCGGGGGCCTACGAGCAGTACTTC.

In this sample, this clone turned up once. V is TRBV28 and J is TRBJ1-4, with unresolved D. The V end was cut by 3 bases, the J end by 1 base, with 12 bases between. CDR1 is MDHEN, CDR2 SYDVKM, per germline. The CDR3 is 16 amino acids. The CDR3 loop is CASSFPRRQTNEKLFF. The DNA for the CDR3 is TGTGCCAGCAGTTTCCCCAGGCGCCAAACTAATGAAAAACTGTTTTTT.

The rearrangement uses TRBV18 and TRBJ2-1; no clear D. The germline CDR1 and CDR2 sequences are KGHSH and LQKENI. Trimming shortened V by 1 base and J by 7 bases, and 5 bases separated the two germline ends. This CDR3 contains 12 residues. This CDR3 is CASSPLTNEQFF. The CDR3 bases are TGTGCCAGCTCACCACTTACAAATGAGCAGTTCTTC.

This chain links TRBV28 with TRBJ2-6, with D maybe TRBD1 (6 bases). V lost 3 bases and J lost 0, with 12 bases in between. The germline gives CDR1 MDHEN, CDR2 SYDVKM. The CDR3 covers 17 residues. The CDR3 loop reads CASSFDRSSSGANVLTF. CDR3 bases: TGTGCCAGCAGTTTCGACAGGTCTTCCTCTGGGGCCAACGTCCTGACTTTC.

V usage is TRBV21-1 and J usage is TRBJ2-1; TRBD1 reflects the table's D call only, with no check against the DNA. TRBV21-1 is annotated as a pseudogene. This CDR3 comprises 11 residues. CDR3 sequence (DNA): TGTGCCGGGGGCCCCGGGACGAGGGAGTTCTTC. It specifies CAGGPGTREFF.

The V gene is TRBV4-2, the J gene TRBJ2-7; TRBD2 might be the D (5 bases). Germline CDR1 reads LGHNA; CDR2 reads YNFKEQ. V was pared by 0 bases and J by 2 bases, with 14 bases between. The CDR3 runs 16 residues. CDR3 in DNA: TGTGCCAGCAGCCAAGATAGGGCTAGCCCCACCTACGAGCAGTACTTC. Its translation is CASSQDRASPTYEQYF.

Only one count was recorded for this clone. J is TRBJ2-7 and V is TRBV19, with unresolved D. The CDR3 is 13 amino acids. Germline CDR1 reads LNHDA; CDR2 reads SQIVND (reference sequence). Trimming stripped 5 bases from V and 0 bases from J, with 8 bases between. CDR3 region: CASSLTGSYEQYF. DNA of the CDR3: TGTGCCAGTAGTTTGACTGGCTCCTACGAGCAGTACTTC.

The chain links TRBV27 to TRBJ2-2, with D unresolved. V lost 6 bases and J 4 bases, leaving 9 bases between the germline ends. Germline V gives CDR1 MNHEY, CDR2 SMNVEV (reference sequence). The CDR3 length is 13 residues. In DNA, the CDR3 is TGTGCCAGCAGGATCAGCGTCACCGGGGAGCTGTTTTTT. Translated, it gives CASRISVTGELFF.

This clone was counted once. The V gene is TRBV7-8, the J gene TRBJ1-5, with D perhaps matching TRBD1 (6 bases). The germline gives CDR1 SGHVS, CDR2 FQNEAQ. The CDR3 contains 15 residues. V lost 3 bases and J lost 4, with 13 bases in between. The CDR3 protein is CASSFGRGSNQPQHF. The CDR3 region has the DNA TGTGCCAGCAGCTTCGGCAGGGGTAGTAATCAGCCCCAGCATTTT.

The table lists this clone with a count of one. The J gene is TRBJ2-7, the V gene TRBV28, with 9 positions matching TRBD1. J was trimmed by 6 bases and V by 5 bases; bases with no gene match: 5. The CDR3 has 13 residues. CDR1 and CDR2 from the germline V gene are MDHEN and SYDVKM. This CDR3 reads CASSMTTGGEQYF. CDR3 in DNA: TGTGCCAGCAGTATGACGACAGGGGGCGAGCAGTACTTC.

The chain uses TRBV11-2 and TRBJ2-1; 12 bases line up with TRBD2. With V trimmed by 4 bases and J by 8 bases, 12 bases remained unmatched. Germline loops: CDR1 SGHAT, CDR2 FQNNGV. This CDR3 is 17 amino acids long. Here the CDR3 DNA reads TGTGCCAGCAGCTCTAGGAGTCCGGCTAGCGGGAGGGATGAGCAGTTCTTC. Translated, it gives CASSSRSPASGRDEQFF.

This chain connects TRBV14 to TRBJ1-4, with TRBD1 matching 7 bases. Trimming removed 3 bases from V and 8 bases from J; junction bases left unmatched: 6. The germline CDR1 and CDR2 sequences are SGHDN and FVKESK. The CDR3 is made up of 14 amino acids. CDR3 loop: CASSQGQRGEKLFF. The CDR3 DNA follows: TGTGCCAGCAGCCAGGGACAGCGGGGGGAAAAACTGTTTTTT. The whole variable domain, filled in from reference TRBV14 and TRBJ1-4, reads EAGVTQFPSHSVIEKGQTVTLRCDPISGHDNLYWYRRVMGKEIKFLLHFVKESKQDESGMPNNRFLAERTGGTYSTLKVQPAELEDSGVYFCASSQGQRGEKLFFGSGTQLSVL.

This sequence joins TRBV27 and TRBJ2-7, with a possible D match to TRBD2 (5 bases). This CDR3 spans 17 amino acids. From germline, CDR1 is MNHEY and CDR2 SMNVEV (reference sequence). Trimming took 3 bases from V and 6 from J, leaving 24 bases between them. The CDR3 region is CASSFGALSGSLGEQYF. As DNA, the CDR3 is TGTGCCAGCAGTTTCGGAGCTCTAAGCGGATCTCTGGGCGAGCAGTACTTC.

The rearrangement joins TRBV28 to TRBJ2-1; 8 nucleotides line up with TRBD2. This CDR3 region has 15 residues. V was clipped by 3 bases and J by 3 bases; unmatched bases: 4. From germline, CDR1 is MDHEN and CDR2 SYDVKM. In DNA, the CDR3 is TGTGCCAGCAGTTTCCCGCGGGAGGTCTACAATGAGCAGTTCTTC. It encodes CASSFPREVYNEQFF.

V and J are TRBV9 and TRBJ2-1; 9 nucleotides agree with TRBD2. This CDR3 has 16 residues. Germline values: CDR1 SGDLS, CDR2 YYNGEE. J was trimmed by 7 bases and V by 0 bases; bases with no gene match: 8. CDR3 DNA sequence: TGTGCCAGCAGCGTAGGTATAGCGGGAGTAAGAAATGAGCAGTTCTTC. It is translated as CASSVGIAGVRNEQFF.

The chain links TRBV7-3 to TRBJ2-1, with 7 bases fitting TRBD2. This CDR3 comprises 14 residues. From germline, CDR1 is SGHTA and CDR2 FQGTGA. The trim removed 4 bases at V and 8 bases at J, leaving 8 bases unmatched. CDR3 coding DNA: TGTGCCAGCAGCTCGGCGGGAGTCGAAGATGAGCAGTTCTTC. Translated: CASSSAGVEDEQFF.

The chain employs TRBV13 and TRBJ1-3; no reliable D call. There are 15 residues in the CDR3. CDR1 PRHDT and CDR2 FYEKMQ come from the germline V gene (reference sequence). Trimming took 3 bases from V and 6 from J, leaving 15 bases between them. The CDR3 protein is CASSFNLDKTNTIYF. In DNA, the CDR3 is TGTGCCAGCAGCTTTAATCTCGACAAAACAAACACCATATATTTT.

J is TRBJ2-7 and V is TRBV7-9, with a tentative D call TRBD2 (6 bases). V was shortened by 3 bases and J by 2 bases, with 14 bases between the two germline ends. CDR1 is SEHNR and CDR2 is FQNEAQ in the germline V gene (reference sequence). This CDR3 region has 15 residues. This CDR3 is CASSFSRGKTYEQYF. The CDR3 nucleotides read TGTGCCAGCAGCTTCAGTCGGGGGAAGACCTACGAGCAGTACTTC.

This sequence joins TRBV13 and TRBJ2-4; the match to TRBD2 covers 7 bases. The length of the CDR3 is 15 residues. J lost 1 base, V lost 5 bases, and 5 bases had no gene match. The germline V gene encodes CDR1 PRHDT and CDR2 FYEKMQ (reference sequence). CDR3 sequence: CASSRPGGAKNIQYF. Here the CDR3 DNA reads TGTGCCAGCAGCCGCCCCGGGGGGGCCAAAAACATTCAGTACTTC. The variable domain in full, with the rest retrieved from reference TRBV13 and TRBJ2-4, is AAGVIQSPRHLIKEKRETATLKCYPIPRHDTVYWYQQGPGQDPQFLISFYEKMQSDKGSIPDRFSAQQFSDYHSELNMSSLELGDSALYFCASSRPGGAKNIQYFGAGTRLSVL.

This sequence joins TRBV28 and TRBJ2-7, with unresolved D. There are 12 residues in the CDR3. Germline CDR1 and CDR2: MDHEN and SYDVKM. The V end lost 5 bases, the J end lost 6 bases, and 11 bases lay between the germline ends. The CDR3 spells CASSPAEAEQYF. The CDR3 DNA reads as TGTGCCAGCAGTCCTGCTGAGGCCGAGCAGTACTTC.

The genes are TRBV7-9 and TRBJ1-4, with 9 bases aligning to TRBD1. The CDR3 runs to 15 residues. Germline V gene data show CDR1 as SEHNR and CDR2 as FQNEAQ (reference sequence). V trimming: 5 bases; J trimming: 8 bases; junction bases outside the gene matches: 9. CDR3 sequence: CASSPPGTGSEKLFF. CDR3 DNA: TGTGCCAGCAGCCCCCCCGGGACAGGGTCCGAAAAACTGTTTTTT.

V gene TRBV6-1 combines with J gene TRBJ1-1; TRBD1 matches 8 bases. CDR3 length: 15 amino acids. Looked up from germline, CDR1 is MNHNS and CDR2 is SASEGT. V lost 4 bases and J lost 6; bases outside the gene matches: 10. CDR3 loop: CASSVFTQGAAEAFF. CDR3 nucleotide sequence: TGTGCCAGCAGTGTCTTCACCCAGGGGGCCGCTGAAGCTTTCTTT.

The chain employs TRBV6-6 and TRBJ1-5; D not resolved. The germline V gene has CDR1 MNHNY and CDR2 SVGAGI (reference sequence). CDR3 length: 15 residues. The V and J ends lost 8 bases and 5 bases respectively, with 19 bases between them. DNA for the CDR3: TGTGCCAGCGGGCGCAAAACCTACTCTGATCAGCCCCAGCATTTT. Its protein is CASGRKTYSDQPQHF.

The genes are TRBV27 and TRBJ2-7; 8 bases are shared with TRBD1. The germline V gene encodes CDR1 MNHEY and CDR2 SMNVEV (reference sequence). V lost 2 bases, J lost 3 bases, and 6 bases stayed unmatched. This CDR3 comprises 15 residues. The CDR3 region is CASSLQAGGLYEQYF. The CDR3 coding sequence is TGTGCCAGCAGTTTACAGGCAGGGGGCCTCTACGAGCAGTACTTC.

For the CDR3, the DNA is TGTGCCAGCAGCTTAGGTCTGATTTTGTCAGGGAAGCGTCCCTACGAGCAGTACTTC. Protein: CASSLGLILSGKRPYEQYF. This chain connects TRBV11-2 to TRBJ2-7; the D gene is possibly TRBD1 (5 bases). This CDR3 contains 19 residues. In germline, CDR1 is SGHAT, CDR2 FQNNGV. Between the trimmed V and J ends, which lost 1 base and 2 bases, there was a span of 24 bases.